This TCR beta chain was found in a study of metastatic and nonmetastatic thyroid tumors. Notes on the study in general: It was reportedly found that TCR beta diversity was significantly higher in malignant thyroid tumors than in benign nodules, a difference seen in both blood and tumor samples.

Treatment of any kind had been given to no patient before thyroid surgery. This clone was found many times. Antigen: not known. TCRdb re-clonotyped the PCR reads through MiXCR. The data contain tens of thousands of clones, roughly 15% of them singletons. This receptor was taken from a male donor with papillary thyroid cancer or a benign thyroid nodule (not recorded which). Some clones in this sample may be carry-over from other donors' samples. Sequenced material: blood.

DNA of the CDR3: TGCGCCAGCAGCTTTTGGGGCGCAGGGGGACTAGCGGGAGGCAATGAGCAGTTCTTC. Translated: CASSFWGAGGLAGGNEQFF. The chain combines TRBV5-1 with TRBJ2-1; 15 bases are shared with TRBD2. Germline CDR1 is SGHRS and CDR2 is YFSETQ. V lost 2 bases to trimming and J lost 6 bases; unmatched junction nucleotides: 12. This CDR3 comprises 19 residues.